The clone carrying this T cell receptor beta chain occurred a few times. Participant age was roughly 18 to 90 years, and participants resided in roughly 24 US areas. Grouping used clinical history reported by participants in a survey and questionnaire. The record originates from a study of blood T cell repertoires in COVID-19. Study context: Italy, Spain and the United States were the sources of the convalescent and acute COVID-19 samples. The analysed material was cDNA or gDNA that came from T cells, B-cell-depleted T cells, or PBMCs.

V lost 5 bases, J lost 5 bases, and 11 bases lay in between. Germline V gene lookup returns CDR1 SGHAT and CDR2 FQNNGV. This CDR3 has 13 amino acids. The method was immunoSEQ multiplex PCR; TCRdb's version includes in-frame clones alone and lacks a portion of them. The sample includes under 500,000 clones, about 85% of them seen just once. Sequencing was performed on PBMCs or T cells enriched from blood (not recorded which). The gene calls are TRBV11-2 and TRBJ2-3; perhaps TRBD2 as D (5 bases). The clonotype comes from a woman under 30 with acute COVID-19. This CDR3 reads CASSATGVDTQYF. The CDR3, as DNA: TGTGCCAGCAGCGCAACCGGGGTAGATACGCAGTATTTT.